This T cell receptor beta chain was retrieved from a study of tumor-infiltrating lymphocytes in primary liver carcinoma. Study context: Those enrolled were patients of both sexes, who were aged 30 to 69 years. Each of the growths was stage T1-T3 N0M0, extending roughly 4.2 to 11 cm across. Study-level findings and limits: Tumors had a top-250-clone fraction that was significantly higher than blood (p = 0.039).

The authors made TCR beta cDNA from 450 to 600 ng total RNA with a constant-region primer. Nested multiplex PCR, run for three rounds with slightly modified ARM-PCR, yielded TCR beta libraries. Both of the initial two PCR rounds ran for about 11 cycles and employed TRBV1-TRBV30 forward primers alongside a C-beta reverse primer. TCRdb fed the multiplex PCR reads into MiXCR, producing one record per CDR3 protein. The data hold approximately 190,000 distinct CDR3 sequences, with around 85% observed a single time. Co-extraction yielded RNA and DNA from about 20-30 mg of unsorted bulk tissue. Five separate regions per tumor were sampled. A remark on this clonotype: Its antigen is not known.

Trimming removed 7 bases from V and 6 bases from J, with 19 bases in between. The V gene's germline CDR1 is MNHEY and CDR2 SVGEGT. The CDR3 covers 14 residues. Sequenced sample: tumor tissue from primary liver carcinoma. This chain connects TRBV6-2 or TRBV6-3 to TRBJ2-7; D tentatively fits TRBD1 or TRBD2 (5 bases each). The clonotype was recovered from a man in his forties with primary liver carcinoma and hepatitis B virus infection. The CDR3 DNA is TGTGCCAGCACCCTACACGGACTCAGGGTCGAGCAGTACTTC. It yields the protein CASTLHGLRVEQYF.